A single TCR beta chain is shown here with its context. This sample was included in a study of blood T cell repertoires in COVID-19. Study-wide background: The cDNA or gDNA used as material had been derived from T cells, B-cell-depleted T cells, or PBMCs.

Profiled with immunoSEQ multiplex PCR; TCRdb holds only in-frame clones, not every one. Altogether 150,000 to 200,000 clones are present, around 83% being singletons, with the ten largest covering 6.2%. V lost 4 bases and J lost 0; bases outside the gene matches: 9. Germline V gene sequence: CDR1 LNHNV, CDR2 YYDKDF (reference sequence). The CDR3 covers 16 residues. This clonotype originated in a man aged 40-49 years who had recovered from COVID-19. The chain carries TRBV15 and TRBJ2-7; 7 nucleotides match TRBD2. Material for sequencing was PBMCs or T cells enriched from blood (not recorded which). The CDR3 spells CATSTSPGGNSYEQYF. In nucleotides, the CDR3 is TGTGCCACCAGCACTAGTCCGGGGGGTAACTCCTACGAGCAGTACTTC.